What follows is one TCR beta chain and its context. Authors' processing steps: Scientists estimated how many nucleated cells there were by amplifying reference gene primers. The assay was immunoSEQ multiplex PCR, and TCRdb's table has in-frame clones only and misses some. V, J and clone size were drawn from that table, and D and trimming were deduced from the DNA. The profile shows 70,000 or so clones, 88% of them singletons. The data stem from a study of blood T cell repertoires in COVID-19. Background on the study: Researchers got acute and convalescent COVID-19 samples from the United States, Italy and Spain. Sources were T cells, B-cell-depleted T cells, or PBMCs; the material itself was cDNA or gDNA.

Germline lookup yields CDR1 MGHDK and CDR2 SYGVNS. This CDR3 has 16 amino acids. Between the trimmed V and J ends, which lost 4 bases and 1 base, there was a span of 14 bases. This chain connects TRBV25-1 to TRBJ1-5; tentatively, D is TRBD1 (6 bases). The specimen was peripheral blood. The TCR was taken from a human donor in a cohort sampled during active COVID-19. CDR3 bases: TGTGCCAGCAGTGCTGCCGAAGGGGGAAGCAATCAGCCCCAGCATTTT. This gives the protein CASSAAEGGSNQPQHF.